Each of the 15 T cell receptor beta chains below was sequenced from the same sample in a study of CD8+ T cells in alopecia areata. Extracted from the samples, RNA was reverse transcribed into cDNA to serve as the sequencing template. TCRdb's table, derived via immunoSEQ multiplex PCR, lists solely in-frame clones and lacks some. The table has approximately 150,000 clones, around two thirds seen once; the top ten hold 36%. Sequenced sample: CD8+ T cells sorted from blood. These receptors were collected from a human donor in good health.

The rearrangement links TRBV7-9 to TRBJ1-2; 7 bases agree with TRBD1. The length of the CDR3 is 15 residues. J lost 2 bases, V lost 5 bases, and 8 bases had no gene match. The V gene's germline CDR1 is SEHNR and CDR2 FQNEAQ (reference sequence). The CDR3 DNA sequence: TGTGCCAGCAGCCCGAACGGACAGGAGAACTATGGCTACACCTTC. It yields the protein CASSPNGQENYGYTF.

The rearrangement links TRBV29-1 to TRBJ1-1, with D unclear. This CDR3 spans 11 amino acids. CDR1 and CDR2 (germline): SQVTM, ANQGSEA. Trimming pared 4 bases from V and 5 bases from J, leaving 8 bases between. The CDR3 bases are TGCAGCGTTGGTGGGGTAACTGAAGCTTTCTTT. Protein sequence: CSVGGVTEAFF. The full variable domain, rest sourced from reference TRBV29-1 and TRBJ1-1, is SAVISQKPSRDICQRGTSLTIQCQVDSQVTMMFWYRQQPGQSLTLIATANQGSEATYESGFVIDKFPISRPNLTFSTLTVSNMSPEDSSIYLCSVGGVTEAFFGQGTRLTVV.

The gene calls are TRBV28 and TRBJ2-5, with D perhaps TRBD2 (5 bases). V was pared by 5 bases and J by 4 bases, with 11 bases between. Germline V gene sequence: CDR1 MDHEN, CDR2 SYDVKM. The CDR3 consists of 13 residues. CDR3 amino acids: CASSLGLVETQYF. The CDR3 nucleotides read TGTGCCAGCAGTCTCGGACTGGTAGAGACCCAGTACTTC.

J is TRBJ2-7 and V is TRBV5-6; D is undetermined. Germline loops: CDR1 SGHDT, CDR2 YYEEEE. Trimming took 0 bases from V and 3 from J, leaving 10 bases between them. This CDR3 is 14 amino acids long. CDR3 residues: CASSLDTTYYEQYF. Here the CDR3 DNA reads TGTGCCAGCAGCTTGGATACTACATACTACGAGCAGTACTTC.

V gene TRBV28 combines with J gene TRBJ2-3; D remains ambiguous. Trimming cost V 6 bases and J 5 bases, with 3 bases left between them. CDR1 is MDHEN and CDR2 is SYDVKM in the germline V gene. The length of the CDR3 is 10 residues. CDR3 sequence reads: CASSGDTQYF. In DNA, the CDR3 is TGTGCCAGCAGCGGAGATACGCAGTATTTT.

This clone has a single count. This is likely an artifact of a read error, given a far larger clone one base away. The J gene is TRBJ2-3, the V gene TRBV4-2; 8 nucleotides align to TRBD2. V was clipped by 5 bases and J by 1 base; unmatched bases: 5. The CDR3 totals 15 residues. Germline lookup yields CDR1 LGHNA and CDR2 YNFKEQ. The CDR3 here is CASSTRAGGTDTQYF. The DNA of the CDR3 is TGTGCCAGCAGCACACGAGCGGGAGGCACAGATACGCAGTATTTT.

This chain's CDR3 is CASSFLAHDYEQYF. CDR3 bases: TGTGCCAGCAGTTTCCTAGCTCATGACTACGAGCAGTACTTC. J is TRBJ2-7 and V is TRBV27; D might be TRBD2 (5 bases). This CDR3 has 14 residues. Trimming removed 3 bases from V and 3 bases from J, with 12 bases in between. Germline-derived CDR1 and CDR2 are MNHEY and SMNVEV (reference sequence).

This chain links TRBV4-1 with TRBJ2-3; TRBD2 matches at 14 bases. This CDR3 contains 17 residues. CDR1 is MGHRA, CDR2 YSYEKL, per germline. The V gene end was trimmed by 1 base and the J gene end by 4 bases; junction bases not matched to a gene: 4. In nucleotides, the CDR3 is TGCGCCAGCAGCCAAGCATCGGGACTAGCGGGAGCAGATACGCAGTATTTT. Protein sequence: CASSQASGLAGADTQYF.

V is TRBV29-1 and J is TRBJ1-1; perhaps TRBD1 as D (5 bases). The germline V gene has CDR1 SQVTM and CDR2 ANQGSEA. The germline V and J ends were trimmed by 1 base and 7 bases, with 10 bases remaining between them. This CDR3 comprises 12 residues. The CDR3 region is CSVEGDSIEAFF. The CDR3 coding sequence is TGCAGCGTTGAAGGTGACAGTATTGAAGCTTTCTTT.

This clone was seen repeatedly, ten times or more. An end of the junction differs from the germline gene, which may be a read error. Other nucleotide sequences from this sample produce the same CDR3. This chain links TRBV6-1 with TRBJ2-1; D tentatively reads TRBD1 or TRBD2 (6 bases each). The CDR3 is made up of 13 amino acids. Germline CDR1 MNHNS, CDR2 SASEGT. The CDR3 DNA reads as TGCGCCAGCACGGGGGCCGCCTACAATGAGCAGTTCTTC. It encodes CASTGAAYNEQFF.

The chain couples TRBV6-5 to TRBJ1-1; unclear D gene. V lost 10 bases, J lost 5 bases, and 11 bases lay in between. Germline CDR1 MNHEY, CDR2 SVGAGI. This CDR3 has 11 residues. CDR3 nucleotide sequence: TGTGCCACCCTAGTGGGGACTGAAGCTTTCTTT. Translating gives CATLVGTEAFF.

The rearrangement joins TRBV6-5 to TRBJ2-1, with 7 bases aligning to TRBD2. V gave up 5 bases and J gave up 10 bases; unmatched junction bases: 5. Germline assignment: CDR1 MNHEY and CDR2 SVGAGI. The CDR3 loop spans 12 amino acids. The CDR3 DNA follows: TGTGCCAGCAGTAGCGGGGCGGGGGAGCAGTTCTTC. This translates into CASSSGAGEQFF.

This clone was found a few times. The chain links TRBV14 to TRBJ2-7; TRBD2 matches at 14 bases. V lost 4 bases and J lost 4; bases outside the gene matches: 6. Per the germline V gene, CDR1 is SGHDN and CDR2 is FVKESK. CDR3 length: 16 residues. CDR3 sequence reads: CASSPWTSGRPYEQYF. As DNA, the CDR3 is TGTGCCAGCAGCCCCTGGACTAGCGGGAGGCCGTACGAGCAGTACTTC.

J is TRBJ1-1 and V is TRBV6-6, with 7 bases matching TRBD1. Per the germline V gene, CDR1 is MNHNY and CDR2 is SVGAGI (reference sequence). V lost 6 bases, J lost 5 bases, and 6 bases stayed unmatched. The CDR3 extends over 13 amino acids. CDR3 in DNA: TGTGCCAGCAGCAGGGGGGGAGGAACTGAAGCTTTCTTT. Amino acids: CASSRGGGTEAFF.

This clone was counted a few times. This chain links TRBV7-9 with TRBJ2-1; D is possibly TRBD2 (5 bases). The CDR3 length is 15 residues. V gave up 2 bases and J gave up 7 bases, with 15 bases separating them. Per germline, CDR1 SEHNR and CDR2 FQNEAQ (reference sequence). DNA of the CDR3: TGTGCCAGCAGCTTAAGGGCGGGCCGAGGAAATGAGCAGTTCTTC. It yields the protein CASSLRAGRGNEQFF.